The rows below give T cell receptor beta chains drawn from one sample of a study of blood T cell repertoires in COVID-19. Some clones are missing from TCRdb's copy, which holds only in-frame ones; the method was immunoSEQ multiplex PCR. The table shows some 130,000 clones, with 79% occurring only once. The source material was peripheral blood. Source of these receptors: a woman aged 80 or over with acute or convalescent COVID-19. The CDR3 runs from the conserved cysteine through the conserved F or W. A D gene is named only where the DNA matches it firmly. Size is stated for part of the rows, as once, few or many counts, or as a class when the clone is expanded.

cdr3_aa	cdr3_nt	j_call	v_call	clone_size	d_call
CASRGTTEGYTF	TGTGCCAGCAGAGGGACAACGGAGGGCTACACCTTC	TRBJ1-2	TRBV7-2	.	.
CASSSGGWYGYTF	TGTGCCAGCAGTTCTGGGGGCTGGTATGGCTACACCTTC	TRBJ1-2	TRBV12-3/TRBV12-4	.	.
CASSGTGQELYEQYF	TGCGCCAGCAGCGGAACGGGACAGGAACTCTACGAGCAGTACTTC	TRBJ2-7	TRBV23-1	.	TRBD1
CAAVMRPSFGNTIYF	TGTGCCGCGGTTATGCGCCCTTCATTCGGAAACACCATATATTTT	TRBJ1-3	TRBV11-2	.	.
CASSPTRSSGGALDTQYF	TGTGCCAGCAGCCCAACTCGTTCAAGCGGGGGGGCATTAGATACGCAGTATTTT	TRBJ2-3	TRBV7-9	.	TRBD2
CASGFRGSATEAFF	TGTGCCAGCGGATTTAGGGGCTCGGCCACTGAAGCTTTCTTT	TRBJ1-1	TRBV27	.	.
CASSSGQTNQPQHF	TGTGCCAGCAGTTCCGGACAGACCAATCAGCCCCAGCATTTT	TRBJ1-5	TRBV28	.	.
CASSYSRRGGTDTQYF	TGTGCCAGCAGTTACTCGCGACGGGGAGGGACAGATACGCAGTATTTT	TRBJ2-3	TRBV6-6	.	TRBD2
CASSPDRANQPQHF	TGCGCCAGCAGCCCGGACAGGGCTAATCAGCCCCAGCATTTT	TRBJ1-5	TRBV4-3	.	TRBD1
CASSLHRNTEAFF	TGTGCCAGCAGCTTACATAGGAACACTGAAGCTTTCTTT	TRBJ1-1	TRBV7-3	.	.
CAWSPDRNSPLHF	TGTGCCTGGAGTCCGGACAGAAATTCACCCCTCCACTTT	TRBJ1-6	TRBV30	.	.
CASSLNTGGYNEQFF	TGCGCCAGCAGCTTGAACACAGGGGGATACAATGAGCAGTTCTTC	TRBJ2-1	TRBV5-1	.	TRBD1
CSVESENLYEGQYF	TGCAGCGTTGAATCAGAGAACCTCTACGAGGGGCAGTACTTC	TRBJ2-7	TRBV29-1	.	.
CASSLSVGAVDTGELFF	TGTGCCAGCAGCTTGTCCGTGGGGGCGGTAGACACCGGGGAGCTGTTTTTT	TRBJ2-2	TRBV5-6	.	.
CSVGTSGSYEQYF	TGCAGCGTGGGGACTAGCGGGAGTTACGAGCAGTACTTC	TRBJ2-7	TRBV29-1	once	TRBD2
CASSRSGGANTGELFF	TGCGCCAGCAGCCGTAGCGGGGGGGCGAACACCGGGGAGCTGTTTTTT	TRBJ2-2	TRBV5-1	.	TRBD2
CASSPSRGYTEAFF	TGTGCCAGCAGCCCCTCCAGGGGTTACACTGAAGCTTTCTTT	TRBJ1-1	TRBV5-5	.	.
CASSTGLAGDTGANVLTF	TGTGCCAGCAGCACAGGACTAGCGGGAGACACTGGGGCCAACGTCCTGACTTTC	TRBJ2-6	TRBV11-3	.	TRBD2
CASSIGEETQYF	TGTGCCAGCAGTATAGGAGAAGAGACCCAGTACTTC	TRBJ2-5	TRBV2	.	.
CASTLMGTGATDTQYF	TGTGCCAGCACCCTAATGGGGACAGGGGCCACAGATACGCAGTATTTT	TRBJ2-3	TRBV2	.	TRBD1
CASSLDTVSYGYTF	TGTGCCAGCAGCTTAGACACAGTGAGCTATGGCTACACCTTC	TRBJ1-2	TRBV7-2	.	.
CASSQENTGGASTDTQYF	TGTGCCAGCAGCCAAGAAAATACTGGCGGGGCGAGCACAGATACGCAGTATTTT	TRBJ2-3	TRBV4-2	.	.
CASSPVVGGYNEQFF	TGTGCCAGCTCACCGGTCGTTGGAGGCTACAATGAGCAGTTCTTC	TRBJ2-1	TRBV18	.	.
CAISEASGKHYNEQFF	TGTGCCATCAGTGAGGCTAGCGGAAAACACTACAATGAGCAGTTCTTC	TRBJ2-1	TRBV10-3	.	TRBD2
CASSLDKTNSPLHF	TGTGCCAGCAGTTTAGACAAGACGAATTCACCCCTCCACTTT	TRBJ1-6	TRBV28	once	.
CASSFEGARGNTIYF	TGTGCCAGCAGCTTCGAGGGCGCGCGAGGAAACACCATATATTTT	TRBJ1-3	TRBV7-9	.	.
CASSPSLAGGRETQYF	TGTGCCAGCAGCCCCTCACTAGCGGGAGGGCGAGAGACCCAGTACTTC	TRBJ2-5	TRBV11-2	.	TRBD2
CASSWNSGGVEAFF	TGCGCCAGCAGCTGGAATTCAGGGGGCGTTGAAGCTTTCTTT	TRBJ1-1	TRBV5-1	once	TRBD1
CASSVATGLTSNTGELFF	TGTGCCAGCAGCGTAGCTACAGGACTAACCTCGAACACCGGGGAGCTGTTTTTT	TRBJ2-2	TRBV9	.	.
CASIHDRLNEKLFF	TGCGCCAGCATCCACGACAGGTTGAATGAAAAACTGTTTTTT	TRBJ1-4	TRBV23-1	.	.
CASRTGTGDYEQYF	TGTGCCAGCCGAACCGGGACAGGGGACTACGAGCAGTACTTC	TRBJ2-7	TRBV2	once	TRBD1
CASSLRQGYGYTF	TGTGCCAGCAGTTTACGGCAGGGATATGGCTACACCTTC	TRBJ1-2	TRBV27	.	.
CASSQTFSNQPQHF	TGTGCCAGCAGCCAGACATTTAGCAATCAGCCCCAGCATTTT	TRBJ1-5	TRBV2	.	.
CASSPSGQGHEKLFF	TGTGCCAGCAGCCCATCCGGACAGGGGCATGAAAAACTGTTTTTT	TRBJ1-4	TRBV7-2	.	TRBD1
CASRRDRGNYGYTF	TGTGCCAGCAGACGGGACAGGGGTAACTATGGCTACACCTTC	TRBJ1-2	TRBV6-5	.	TRBD1